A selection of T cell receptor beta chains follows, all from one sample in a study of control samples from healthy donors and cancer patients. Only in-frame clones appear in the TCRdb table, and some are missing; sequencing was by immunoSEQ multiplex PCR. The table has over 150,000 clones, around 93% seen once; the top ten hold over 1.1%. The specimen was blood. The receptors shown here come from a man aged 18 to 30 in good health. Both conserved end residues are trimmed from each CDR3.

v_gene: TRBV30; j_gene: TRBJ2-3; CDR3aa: AWGRFGPGDTQY
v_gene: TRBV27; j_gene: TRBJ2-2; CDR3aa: ASSKQWISNTGELF
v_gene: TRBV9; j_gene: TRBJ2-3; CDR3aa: ASSGGSLPDTQY
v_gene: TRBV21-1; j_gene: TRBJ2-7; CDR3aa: ASSKVVRGNEQY
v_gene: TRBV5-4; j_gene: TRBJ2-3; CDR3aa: ASSMTSGGSDTQY
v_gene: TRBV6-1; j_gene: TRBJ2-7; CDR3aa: ASSEPGVSYEQY
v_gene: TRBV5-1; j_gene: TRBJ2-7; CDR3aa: ASSQGAIYEQY
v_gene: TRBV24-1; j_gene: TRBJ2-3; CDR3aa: ATSDYGLAGVADTQY
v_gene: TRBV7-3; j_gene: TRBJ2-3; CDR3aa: ASRSTLVPGTSGGDTQY
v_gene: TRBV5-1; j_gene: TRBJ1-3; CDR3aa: ASSPTGLDGNTIY
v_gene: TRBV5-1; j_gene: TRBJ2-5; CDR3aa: ASSLRGAGFFSETQY
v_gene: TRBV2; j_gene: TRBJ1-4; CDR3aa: ASAGQLGEKLF
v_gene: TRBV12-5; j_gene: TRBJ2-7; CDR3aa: ASGLVRGQEREQY